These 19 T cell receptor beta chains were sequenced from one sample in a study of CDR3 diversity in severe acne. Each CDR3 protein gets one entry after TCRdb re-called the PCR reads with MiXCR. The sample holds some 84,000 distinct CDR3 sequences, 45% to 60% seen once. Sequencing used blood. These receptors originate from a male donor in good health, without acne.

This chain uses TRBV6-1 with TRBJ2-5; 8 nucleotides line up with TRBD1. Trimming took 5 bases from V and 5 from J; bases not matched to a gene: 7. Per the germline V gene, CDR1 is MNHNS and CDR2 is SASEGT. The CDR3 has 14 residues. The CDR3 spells CASSNRGASETQYF. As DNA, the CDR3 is TGTGCCAGCAGTAACAGGGGGGCGTCGGAGACCCAGTACTTC.

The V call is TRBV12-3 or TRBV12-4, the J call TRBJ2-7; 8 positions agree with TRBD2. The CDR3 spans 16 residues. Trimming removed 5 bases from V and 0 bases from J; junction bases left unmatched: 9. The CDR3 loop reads CASSRGGRGSSYEQYF. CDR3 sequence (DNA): TGTGCCAGCAGTCGCGGGGGGCGGGGGAGCTCCTACGAGCAGTACTTC.

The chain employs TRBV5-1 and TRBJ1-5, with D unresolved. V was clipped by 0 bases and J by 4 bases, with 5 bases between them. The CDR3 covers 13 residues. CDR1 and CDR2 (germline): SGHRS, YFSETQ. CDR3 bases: TGCGCCAGCAGCTTGGGGCCGAATCAGCCCCAGCATTTT. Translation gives CASSLGPNQPQHF.

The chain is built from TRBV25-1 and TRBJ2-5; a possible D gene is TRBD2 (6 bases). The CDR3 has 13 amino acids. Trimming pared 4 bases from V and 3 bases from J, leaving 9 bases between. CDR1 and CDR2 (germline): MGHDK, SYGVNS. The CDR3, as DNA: TGTGCCAGCAGTGCCAGGGAGGAAGAGACCCAGTACTTC. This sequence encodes CASSAREEETQYF.

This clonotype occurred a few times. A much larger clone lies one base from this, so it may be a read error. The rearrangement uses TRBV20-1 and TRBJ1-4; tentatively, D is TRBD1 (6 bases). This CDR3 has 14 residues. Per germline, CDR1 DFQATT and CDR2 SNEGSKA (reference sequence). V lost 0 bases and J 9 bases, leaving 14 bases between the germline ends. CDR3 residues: CSARDHGGRKKLFF. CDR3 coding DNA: TGCAGTGCTAGAGATCACGGGGGGCGGAAAAAACTGTTTTTT.

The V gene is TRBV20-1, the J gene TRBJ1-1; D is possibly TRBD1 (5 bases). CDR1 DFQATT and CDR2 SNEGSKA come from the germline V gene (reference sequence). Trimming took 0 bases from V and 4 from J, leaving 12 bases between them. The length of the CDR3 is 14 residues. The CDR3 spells CSARDGEGTTEAFF. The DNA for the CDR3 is TGCAGTGCTAGAGATGGGGAAGGGACCACTGAAGCTTTCTTT.

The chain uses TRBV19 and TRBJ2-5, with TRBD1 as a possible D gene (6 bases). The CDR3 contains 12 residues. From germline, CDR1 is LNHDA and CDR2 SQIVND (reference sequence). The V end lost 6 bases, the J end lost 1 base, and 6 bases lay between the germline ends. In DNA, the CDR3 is TGTGCCAGTAGGGGGGCCCAAGAGACCCAGTACTTC. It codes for CASRGAQETQYF.

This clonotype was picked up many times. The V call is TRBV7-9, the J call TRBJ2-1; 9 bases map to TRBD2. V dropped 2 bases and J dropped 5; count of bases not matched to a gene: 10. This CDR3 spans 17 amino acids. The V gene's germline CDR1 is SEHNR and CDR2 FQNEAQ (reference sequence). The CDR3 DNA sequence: TGTGCCAGCAGCTTAATTATGGGCGGGAGGGTTGACAATGAGCAGTTCTTC. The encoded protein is CASSLIMGGRVDNEQFF.

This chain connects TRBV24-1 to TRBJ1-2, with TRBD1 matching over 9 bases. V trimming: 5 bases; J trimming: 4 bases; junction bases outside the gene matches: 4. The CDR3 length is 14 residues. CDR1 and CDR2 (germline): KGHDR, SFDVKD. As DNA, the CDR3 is TGTGCCACCAGTGTTGGGACAGGGCCCTATGGCTACACCTTC. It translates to CATSVGTGPYGYTF.

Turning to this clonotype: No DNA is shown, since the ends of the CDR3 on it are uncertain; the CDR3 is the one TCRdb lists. The CDR3 loop is CASSRVGEKLFFGSGTQYF. The chain carries TRBV6-5 and TRBJ2-5; TRBD2, the D gene given by the table, was not confirmed from the DNA. Germline lookup yields CDR1 MNHEY and CDR2 SVGAGI. The CDR3 is 19 residues long, counting both termini.

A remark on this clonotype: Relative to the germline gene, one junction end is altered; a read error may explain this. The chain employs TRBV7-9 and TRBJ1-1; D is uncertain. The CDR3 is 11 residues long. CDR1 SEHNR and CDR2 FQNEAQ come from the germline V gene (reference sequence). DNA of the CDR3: TGTGCCAGCAGGTTAGCCACTGAAGCTTTCTTT. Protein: CASRLATEAFF.

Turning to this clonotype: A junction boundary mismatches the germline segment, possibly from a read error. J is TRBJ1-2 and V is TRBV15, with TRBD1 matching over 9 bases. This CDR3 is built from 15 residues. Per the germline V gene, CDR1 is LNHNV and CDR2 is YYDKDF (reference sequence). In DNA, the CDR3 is TGCGCCACCAGCGTAGACGGGACAGGGATTTATGGCTACACCTTC. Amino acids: CATSVDGTGIYGYTF. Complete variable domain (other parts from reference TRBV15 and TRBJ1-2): DAMVIQNPRYQVTQFGKPVTLSCSQTLNHNVMYWYQQKSSQAPKLLFHYYDKDFNNEADTPDNFQSRRPNTSFCFLDIRSPGLGDTAMYLCATSVDGTGIYGYTFGSGTRLTVV.

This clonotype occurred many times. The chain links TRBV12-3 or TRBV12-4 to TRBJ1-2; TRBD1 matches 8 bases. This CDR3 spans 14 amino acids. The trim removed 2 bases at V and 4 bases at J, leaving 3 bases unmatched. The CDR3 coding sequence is TGTGCCAGCAGTTTACGGACAGGGACCTATGGCTACACCTTC. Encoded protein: CASSLRTGTYGYTF.

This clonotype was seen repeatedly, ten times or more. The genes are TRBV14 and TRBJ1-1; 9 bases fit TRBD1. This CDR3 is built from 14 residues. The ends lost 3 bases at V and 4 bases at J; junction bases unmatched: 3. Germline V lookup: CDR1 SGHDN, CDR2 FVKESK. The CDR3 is CASSQQTGGTEAFF. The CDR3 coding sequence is TGTGCCAGCAGCCAGCAGACAGGGGGCACTGAAGCTTTCTTT. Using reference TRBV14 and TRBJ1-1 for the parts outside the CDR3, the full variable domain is EAGVTQFPSHSVIEKGQTVTLRCDPISGHDNLYWYRRVMGKEIKFLLHFVKESKQDESGMPNNRFLAERTGGTYSTLKVQPAELEDSGVYFCASSQQTGGTEAFFGQGTRLTVV.

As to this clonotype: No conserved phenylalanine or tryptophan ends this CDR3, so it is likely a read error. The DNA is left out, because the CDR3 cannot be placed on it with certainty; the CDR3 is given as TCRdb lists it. CDR3 amino acids: CASGLGPGGWSSL. The rearrangement joins TRBV12-5 to TRBJ2-3; TRBD1 is taken as the D call from the table, unchecked against the DNA. The length of the CDR3 is 13 amino acids, counting both ends. Germline V CDR1 and CDR2: LGHNT, FRNRAP.

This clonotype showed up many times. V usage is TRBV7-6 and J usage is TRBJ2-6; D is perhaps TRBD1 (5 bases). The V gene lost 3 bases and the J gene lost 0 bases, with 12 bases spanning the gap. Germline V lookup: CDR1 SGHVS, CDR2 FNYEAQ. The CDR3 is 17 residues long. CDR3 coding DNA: TGTGCCAGCAGCTTCAGGGTCCCTAACTCTGGGGCCAACGTCCTGACTTTC. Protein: CASSFRVPNSGANVLTF.

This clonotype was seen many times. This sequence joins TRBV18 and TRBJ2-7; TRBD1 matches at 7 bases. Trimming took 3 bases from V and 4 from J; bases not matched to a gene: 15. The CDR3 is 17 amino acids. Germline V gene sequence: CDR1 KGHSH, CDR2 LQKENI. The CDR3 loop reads CASSPMSIGGVIYEQYF. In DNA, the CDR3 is TGTGCCAGCTCACCTATGAGTATAGGGGGCGTTATATACGAGCAGTACTTC.

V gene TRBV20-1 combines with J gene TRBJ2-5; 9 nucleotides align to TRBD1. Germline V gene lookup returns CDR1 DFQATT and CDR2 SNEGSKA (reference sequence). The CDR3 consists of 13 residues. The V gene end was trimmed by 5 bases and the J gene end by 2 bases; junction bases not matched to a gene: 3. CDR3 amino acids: CSAPGTGQETQYF. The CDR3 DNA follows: TGCAGTGCTCCTGGGACAGGGCAAGAGACCCAGTACTTC.

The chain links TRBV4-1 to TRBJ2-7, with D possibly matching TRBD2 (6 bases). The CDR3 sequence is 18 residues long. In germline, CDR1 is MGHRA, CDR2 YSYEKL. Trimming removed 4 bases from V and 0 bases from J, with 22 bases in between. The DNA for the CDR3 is TGCGCCAGCAGCCTCCTGAATGGCGGCGGGGTTAGCTCCTACGAGCAGTACTTC. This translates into CASSLLNGGGVSSYEQYF.